A selection of T cell receptor beta chains follows, all from one sample in a study of blood T cell repertoires in COVID-19. TCRdb keeps only in-frame clones here, not all; method: immunoSEQ multiplex PCR. The sample gives a few hundred thousand clones, approximately 83% of which show up once; about 3.5% is in the top ten. Sequencing was performed on PBMCs or T cells enriched from blood (not recorded which). Every receptor here comes from a middle-aged man who had recovered from COVID-19. Each CDR3 is given with its conserved first and last residue. Fields, in order: clone size, J gene, D gene, V gene, CDR3 DNA, CDR3 protein. D genes are given only for firm matches. Expanded clones get a size class; other rows say once, few or many, or leave the size out.

>-|TRBJ1-3|TRBD1|TRBV5-6
TGTGCCAGCAGCGACCGGACAGGGCCCTCTGGAAACACCATATATTTT
CASSDRTGPSGNTIYF
>few|TRBJ2-2|-|TRBV19
TGTGCCAGTAGTATACTAGCTCCGAACACCGGGGAGCTGTTTTTT
CASSILAPNTGELFF
>-|TRBJ1-3|TRBD1|TRBV9
TGTGCCAGCAGCGTAAAGGACAGGCAGCCTCTCTCTGGAAACACCATATATTTT
CASSVKDRQPLSGNTIYF
>-|TRBJ2-3|TRBD2|TRBV4-1
TGCGCCAGCACCGCGTCCGGGAGGGGTACGCAGTATTTT
CASTASGRGTQYF
>-|TRBJ1-2|-|TRBV6-5
TGTGCCAGCAAGCGACAGGTCTATGGCTACACCTTC
CASKRQVYGYTF
>once|TRBJ1-2|-|TRBV5-1
TGCGCCAGCAGCTTCCAGGTCCCGAGTGACGGCTACACCTTC
CASSFQVPSDGYTF
>-|TRBJ2-3|-|TRBV7-3
TGTGCCAGCAGCGAGGGTCCGGTGGGCGGAAGTACAGATACGCAGTATTTT
CASSEGPVGGSTDTQYF
>-|TRBJ1-2|TRBD1|TRBV27
TGTGCCAGCAGTTGGCAGGGGGCCGGGAGTGGCTACACCTTC
CASSWQGAGSGYTF
>-|TRBJ2-7|TRBD2|TRBV6-1
TGTGCCAGCAGTGAGACACTAGCGGGATTCTCGGGCTTC
CASSETLAGFSGF
>few|TRBJ2-2|-|TRBV12-3/TRBV12-4
TGTGCCAGCAGCGCGACCGGGGAGCTGTTTTTT
CASSATGELFF
>-|TRBJ1-1|-|TRBV5-4
TGTGCCAGCAGCTACCTTCGGGGGGTTCTCACTGAAGCTTTCTTT
CASSYLRGVLTEAFF
>-|TRBJ2-3|TRBD2|TRBV12-5
TGTGCTAGTGGTTTGGGGGGCGGGGGGGGCGATACGCAGTATTTT
CASGLGGGGGDTQYF